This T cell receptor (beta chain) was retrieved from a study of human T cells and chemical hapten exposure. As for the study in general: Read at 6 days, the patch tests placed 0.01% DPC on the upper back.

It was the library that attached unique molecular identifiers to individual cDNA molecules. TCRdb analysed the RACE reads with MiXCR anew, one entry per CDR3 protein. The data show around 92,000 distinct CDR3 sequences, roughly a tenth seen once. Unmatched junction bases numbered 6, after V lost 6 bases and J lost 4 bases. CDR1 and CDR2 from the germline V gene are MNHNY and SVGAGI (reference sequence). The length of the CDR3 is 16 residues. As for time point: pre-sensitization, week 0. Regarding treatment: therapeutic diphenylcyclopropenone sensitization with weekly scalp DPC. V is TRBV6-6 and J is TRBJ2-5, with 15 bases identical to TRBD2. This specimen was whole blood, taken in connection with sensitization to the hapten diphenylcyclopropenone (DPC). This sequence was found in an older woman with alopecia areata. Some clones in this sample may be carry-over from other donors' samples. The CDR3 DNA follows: TGTGCCAGCAGCAGACCGGGACTAGCGGGGGGAGAGACCCAGTACTTC. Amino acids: CASSRPGLAGGETQYF.